These 24 T cell receptor beta chains share one sample of origin, sequenced in a study of shared clonotypes between healthy human individuals. The repertoire was sequenced with immunoSEQ multiplex PCR; TCRdb's copy has only in-frame clones and lacks some. This table holds more than 2,000,000 clones, approximately 94% found once. Sample: naive CD4+ T cells sorted from blood. Subset noted: CD45RA+ positively selected. Receptor source: a man between 18 and 35 years old in good health.

The chain uses TRBV6-5 and TRBJ1-3, with D hard to call. The CDR3 covers 14 residues. In germline, CDR1 is MNHEY, CDR2 SVGAGI. Trimming took off 6 bases at V and 0 bases at J, with 9 bases between the two ends. Here the CDR3 reads CASRASLSGNTIYF. The CDR3 nucleotides read TGTGCCAGCAGGGCCTCCCTCTCTGGAAACACCATATATTTT.

The V call is TRBV28, the J call TRBJ1-3, with 8 bases fitting TRBD1. Trimming removed 4 bases from V and 4 bases from J; junction bases left unmatched: 6. In germline, CDR1 is MDHEN, CDR2 SYDVKM. The length of the CDR3 is 15 residues. The CDR3, as DNA: TGTGCCAGCAGTTCACAGGGGACAGGCGGAAACACCATATATTTT. Residues: CASSSQGTGGNTIYF.

The chain couples TRBV28 to TRBJ1-4, with D perhaps matching TRBD1 (5 bases). Germline lookup yields CDR1 MDHEN and CDR2 SYDVKM. V gave up 4 bases and J gave up 6 bases, with 15 bases separating them. The CDR3 runs 15 residues. CDR3 protein: CASSSPGLTYEKLFF. DNA of the CDR3: TGTGCCAGCAGTTCCCCGGGACTGACCTATGAAAAACTGTTTTTT.

This clone was seen just once. The chain has TRBV2 and TRBJ1-1, with D unresolved. V was clipped by 1 base and J by 0 bases, with 6 bases between them. The length of the CDR3 is 14 residues. CDR1 SNHLY and CDR2 FYNNEI come from the germline V gene. The CDR3 coding sequence is TGTGCCAGCAGTGAAGACAGAATGAACACTGAAGCTTTCTTT. Its translation: CASSEDRMNTEAFF.

The chain links TRBV5-1 to TRBJ1-2; 9 bases align to TRBD1. Germline-derived CDR1 and CDR2 are SGHRS and YFSETQ. Trimming cost V 0 bases and J 3 bases; bases outside gene matches: 3. The CDR3 runs to 15 residues. CDR3 nucleotides: TGCGCCAGCAGCTTGGAGGACAGGGGAGACTATGGCTACACCTTC. Its protein is CASSLEDRGDYGYTF. Drawing the rest from reference TRBV5-1 and TRBJ1-2, the complete variable domain is KAGVTQTPRYLIKTRGQQVTLSCSPISGHRSVSWYQQTPGQGLQFLFEYFSETQRNKGNFPGRFSGRQFSNSRSEMNVSTLELGDSALYLCASSLEDRGDYGYTFGSGTRLTVV.

CDR3 sequence: CASSQARRPTDTQYF. Here the CDR3 DNA reads TGTGCCAGCAGCCAAGCTCGGCGACCCACAGATACGCAGTATTTT. The J gene is TRBJ2-3, the V gene TRBV14; D is ambiguous. Between the trimmed V and J ends, which lost 1 base and 2 bases, there was a span of 10 bases. The germline gives CDR1 SGHDN, CDR2 FVKESK. This CDR3 spans 15 amino acids.

The rearrangement joins TRBV27 to TRBJ1-4; the match to TRBD1 covers 10 bases. The CDR3 totals 16 residues. Germline CDR1 and CDR2: MNHEY and SMNVEV (reference sequence). V was clipped by 6 bases and J by 8 bases; unmatched bases: 12. The CDR3 region has the DNA TGTGCCAGCAGCCCGGGACAGGGGAGGTTCGGGGAAAAACTGTTTTTT. It encodes CASSPGQGRFGEKLFF.

This chain joins TRBV4-1 and TRBJ2-7, with a weak D call TRBD1 (6 bases). The CDR3 sequence is 17 residues long. Germline CDR1 MGHRA, CDR2 YSYEKL. Trimming took off 1 base at V and 0 bases at J, with 16 bases between the two ends. The chain's CDR3 is CASSQASGTKVSYEQYF. CDR3 bases: TGCGCCAGCAGCCAAGCCTCGGGGACAAAAGTCTCCTACGAGCAGTACTTC.

The chain uses TRBV6-1 and TRBJ2-1; tentative D call: TRBD2 (6 bases). V lost 6 bases to trimming and J lost 0 bases, with 9 bases between them. In germline, CDR1 is MNHNS, CDR2 SASEGT. This CDR3 region has 14 residues. The CDR3 region is CASREEGSYNEQFF. CDR3 DNA sequence: TGTGCCAGCAGGGAGGAGGGCTCCTACAATGAGCAGTTCTTC.

On this clone: The same CDR3 arises from other DNA sequences in this sample as well. This chain joins TRBV5-1 and TRBJ2-5; maybe TRBD1 (6 bases). V was shortened by 3 bases and J by 2 bases, with 8 bases between the two germline ends. The germline CDR1 and CDR2 sequences are SGHRS and YFSETQ. This CDR3 has 13 amino acids. This CDR3 is CASSWTVQETQYF. The CDR3 bases are TGCGCCAGCAGCTGGACAGTGCAAGAGACCCAGTACTTC.

V usage is TRBV5-1 and J usage is TRBJ2-5; 7 nucleotides match TRBD1. The CDR3 contains 15 residues. Germline CDR1 SGHRS, CDR2 YFSETQ. The junction had 7 bases not matched to a gene; V was cut back by 0 bases and J by 5 bases. Written as DNA, the CDR3 is TGCGCCAGCAGCTTGGAAGGGGGCGTTCGCGAGACCCAGTACTTC. Protein: CASSLEGGVRETQYF. The full variable domain, its missing parts supplied by reference TRBV5-1 and TRBJ2-5, is KAGVTQTPRYLIKTRGQQVTLSCSPISGHRSVSWYQQTPGQGLQFLFEYFSETQRNKGNFPGRFSGRQFSNSRSEMNVSTLELGDSALYLCASSLEGGVRETQYFGPGTRLLVL.

The chain links TRBV19 to TRBJ1-5; possibly TRBD1 for D (5 bases). V gave up 8 bases and J gave up 3 bases, with 17 bases separating them. CDR1 and CDR2 from the germline V gene are LNHDA and SQIVND (reference sequence). The CDR3 sequence is 15 residues long. The CDR3 coding sequence is TGTGCCAGTTCCCCTTCCGGGACCTCCAATCAGCCCCAGCATTTT. As protein: CASSPSGTSNQPQHF.

The V and J genes are TRBV4-1 and TRBJ2-7; 10 bases align to TRBD2. V lost 6 bases to trimming and J lost 4 bases; unmatched junction nucleotides: 9. Germline CDR1 reads MGHRA; CDR2 reads YSYEKL. This CDR3 is built from 15 residues. In nucleotides, the CDR3 is TGCGCCAGCAGTCTTACCGGGACTAGCGCATACGAGCAGTACTTC. This translates into CASSLTGTSAYEQYF.

The chain uses TRBV7-9 and TRBJ1-2; the D is unclear. V lost 11 bases to trimming and J lost 0 bases, with 10 bases between them. The CDR3 runs 12 residues. The V gene's germline CDR1 is SEHNR and CDR2 FQNEAQ (reference sequence). The CDR3 region is CAAPGPNYGYTF. The CDR3 bases are TGTGCCGCTCCAGGCCCTAACTATGGCTACACCTTC.

CDR3 amino acids: CASKVSGQGVHEQYF. In nucleotides, the CDR3 is TGTGCCAGCAAAGTCTCGGGACAGGGGGTTCACGAGCAGTACTTC. The genes are TRBV28 and TRBJ2-7, with TRBD1 identical over 11 bases. V gave up 7 bases and J gave up 5 bases; unmatched junction bases: 10. Germline values: CDR1 MDHEN, CDR2 SYDVKM. The CDR3 sequence is 15 residues long.

This clone has only a few counts. The chain couples TRBV30 to TRBJ1-5, with D possibly matching TRBD1 (6 bases). The CDR3 covers 15 residues. CDR1 is GTSNPN and CDR2 is SVGIG in the germline V gene (reference sequence). Trimming stripped 3 bases from V and 3 bases from J, with 15 bases between. This chain's CDR3 is CAWSLGAGDNQPQHF. In DNA form, the CDR3 reads TGTGCCTGGAGCCTAGGGGCAGGGGACAATCAGCCCCAGCATTTT.

The V call is TRBV2, the J call TRBJ1-1; 9 nucleotides agree with TRBD1. With V trimmed by 6 bases and J by 4 bases, 6 bases remained unmatched. The CDR3 runs 14 residues. The V gene's germline CDR1 is SNHLY and CDR2 FYNNEI. The CDR3 DNA reads TGTGCCAGCAGCCGGGGGACAGGGCTCACTGAAGCTTTCTTT. Protein product: CASSRGTGLTEAFF.

The V and J genes are TRBV25-1 and TRBJ2-2; D may be TRBD1 or TRBD2 (6 bases each). Germline V gives CDR1 MGHDK, CDR2 SYGVNS. V dropped 6 bases and J dropped 0 bases, with 17 bases sitting between them. This CDR3 comprises 17 residues. The CDR3 DNA follows: TGTGCCAGCAGCCCGCCCCAAGGGGGGCCGAACACCGGGGAGCTGTTTTTT. Protein product: CASSPPQGGPNTGELFF.

The chain recombines TRBV7-2 with TRBJ2-7; TRBD2 is a possible D gene (6 bases). Trimming shortened V by 4 bases and J by 7 bases, and 14 bases separated the two germline ends. Germline CDR1 and CDR2: SGHTA and FQGNSA. This CDR3 is built from 13 residues. Here the CDR3 reads CASSWPGLPEQYF. The CDR3 region has the DNA TGTGCCAGCAGCTGGCCGGGACTGCCTGAGCAGTACTTC.

The CDR3 is CAWRFIGFTEAFF. The CDR3 DNA is TGTGCCTGGAGGTTTATCGGGTTCACTGAAGCTTTCTTT. The gene calls are TRBV30 and TRBJ1-1; D remains ambiguous. V was cut by 3 bases and J by 4 bases, with 12 bases left in between. The CDR3 extends over 13 amino acids. In germline, CDR1 is GTSNPN, CDR2 SVGIG (reference sequence).

The chain links TRBV2 to TRBJ2-1, with TRBD2 identical over 8 bases. There are 17 residues in the CDR3. Germline trimming cut 0 bases from V and 1 base from J; bases unmatched to any gene: 5. Germline CDR1 and CDR2: SNHLY and FYNNEI. CDR3 region: CASSEARGTRSYNEQFF. The DNA for the CDR3 is TGTGCCAGCAGTGAAGCGCGGGGGACTAGGTCCTACAATGAGCAGTTCTTC.

The chain has TRBV5-6 and TRBJ2-1; D not certain. Germline V CDR1 and CDR2: SGHDT, YYEEEE. This CDR3 is 14 amino acids long. Trimming took 2 bases from V and 7 from J, leaving 13 bases between them. CDR3 sequence (DNA): TGTGCCAGCAGCTTATGGGATATTAAAAATGAGCAGTTCTTC. Protein product: CASSLWDIKNEQFF. The full variable domain, completed using reference TRBV5-6 and TRBJ2-1, is DAGVTQSPTHLIKTRGQQVTLRCSPKSGHDTVSWYQQALGQGPQFIFQYYEEEERQRGNFPDRFSGHQFPNYSSELNVNALLLGDSALYLCASSLWDIKNEQFFGPGTRLTVL.

This chain links TRBV7-2 with TRBJ2-1; 7 bases match TRBD2. Germline V gene data show CDR1 as SGHTA and CDR2 as FQGNSA. V shed 5 bases, J shed 7 bases, and the junction held 5 bases outside the gene matches. The CDR3 spans 13 residues. The CDR3 region is CASSQLGGNEQFF. The CDR3 DNA sequence: TGTGCCAGCAGCCAACTGGGAGGGAATGAGCAGTTCTTC.

Comment on this clone: Other DNA sequences in the sample encode the same CDR3. The gene calls are TRBV9 and TRBJ2-2; D is unresolved. CDR1 is SGDLS, CDR2 YYNGEE, per germline. This CDR3 region has 14 residues. Trimming pared 0 bases from V and 2 bases from J, leaving 5 bases between. CDR3 region: CASSVASNTGELFF. The DNA of the CDR3 is TGTGCCAGCAGCGTAGCGTCCAACACCGGGGAGCTGTTTTTT. The full variable domain, in which reference TRBV9 and TRBJ2-2 provide the parts outside the CDR3, is DSGVTQTPKHLITATGQRVTLRCSPRSGDLSVYWYQQSLDQGLQFLIQYYNGEERAKGNILERFSAQQFPDLHSELNLSSLELGDSALYFCASSVASNTGELFFGEGSRLTVL.